This T cell receptor (beta chain) was captured in a study of T cell repertoires in cytomegalovirus infection. V lost 6 bases, J lost 2 bases, and 14 bases lay in between. Per the germline V gene, CDR1 is ENHRY and CDR2 is SYGVKD. The CDR3 is 15 amino acids. This clonotype was recorded many times. Its antigen is currently unknown. TCRdb itself ran the reads through MiXCR, one entry per CDR3 protein. The sample lists about 57,000 distinct CDR3 sequences; 20% to 25% were seen once. This TCR was recovered from a human donor in good health (CMV status not recorded). Some clones in this sample may be carry-over from other donors' samples. Specimen: CD8+ T cells from cultured PBMCs, collected from culture after CMV antigen stimulation. This chain connects TRBV10-3 to TRBJ2-1, with a weak D call TRBD1 (6 bases). CDR3: CAIRAGEPPYNEQFF. In DNA form, the CDR3 reads TGTGCCATCAGGGCAGGGGAACCGCCCTACAATGAGCAGTTCTTC.